Here is one T cell receptor beta chain with its context. Its cognate antigen is unknown. The CDR3 length is 14 residues. Germline V gives CDR1 SGHTA, CDR2 FQGNSA. With 3 bases clipped from V and 6 bases from J, the junction kept 6 bases outside the gene matches. Over chemoradiotherapy, repertoires were sampled more than once. The data were produced by immunoSEQ multiplex PCR, yet TCRdb's version contains in-frame clones alone and is incomplete. The sample includes 40,000 to 60,000 clones, roughly 90% of them seen just once. The sample is drawn from a study of chemoradiotherapy in HPV16-positive cancers. Background on the study: Candidate HPV-specific clones and shared TCR motifs came from two HPV16-positive patients.

Overall study results and limits: The functional HPV-specific definition rests on just a couple of HPV16-positive patients.

The chain couples TRBV7-2 to TRBJ2-7, with 9 nucleotides matching TRBD1. Sample: blood, taken from a patient who underwent chemoradiotherapy. The sequence derives from a human donor with HPV-associated anogenital cancer. The CDR3 DNA is TGTGCCAGCAGCTTGGGACAGGGTTCCGGCGAGCAGTACTTC. Amino acids: CASSLGQGSGEQYF. The full variable domain, with the rest looked up from reference TRBV7-2 and TRBJ2-7, is GAGVSQSPSNKVTEKGKDVELRCDPISGHTALYWYRQSLGQGLEFLIYFQGNSAPDKSGLPSDRFSAERTGGSVSTLTIQRTQQEDSAVYLCASSLGQGSGEQYFGPGTRLTVT.